This is a list of T cell receptor beta chains from one sample in a study of T-cell reconstitution after alpha-beta-depleted transplantation in children. TCRdb recomputed calls from the PCR reads with MiXCR, one row per CDR3 protein. The data show fewer than 750,000 distinct CDR3 sequences, over 20% seen once. The sequencing used PBMCs, collected before TCRalphabeta/CD19-depleted stem cell transplant. The receptors come from a boy under two years old with Wiskott-Aldrich syndrome, due to receive a stem cell transplant. Both conserved end residues are part of each CDR3. The D gene is left open where the match is weak. Size is stated for part of the rows, as once, few or many counts, or as a class when the clone is expanded.

CDR3 protein,CDR3 DNA,V gene,clone size,D gene,J gene
CASSSQGTETYEQYF,TGTGCCAGCAGTTCCCAGGGGACGGAGACCTACGAGCAGTACTTC,TRBV28,-,-,TRBJ2-7
CAIRAWGDEQYF,TGTGCCATCAGGGCCTGGGGCGACGAGCAGTACTTC,TRBV10-3,few,-,TRBJ2-7
CSVLGVPRAVAFF,TGCAGCGTCCTAGGCGTACCGCGCGCCGTAGCTTTCTTT,TRBV29-1,few,-,TRBJ1-1
CASSVGQLGGELFF,TGCGCCAGCAGCGTGGGACAGCTGGGCGGGGAGCTGTTTTTT,TRBV5-1,few,TRBD1,TRBJ2-2
CASSQDRASWGETQYF,TGTGCCAGCAGCCAAGACAGAGCATCCTGGGGGGAGACCCAGTACTTC,TRBV3-1,few,-,TRBJ2-5
CSARGGTGSSEKLFF,TGCAGTGCTAGAGGAGGGACAGGGTCTTCCGAAAAACTGTTTTTT,TRBV20-1,few,TRBD1,TRBJ1-4
CASSYLKMNTEAFF,TGTGCCAGCAGTTACCTAAAGATGAACACTGAAGCTTTCTTT,TRBV6-5,few,-,TRBJ1-1
CASSLQLQETQYF,TGTGCCAGCAGCTTACAGCTGCAAGAGACCCAGTACTTC,TRBV5-1,-,-,TRBJ2-5
CASSVKTSKNEQFF,TGTGCCAGCAGCGTTAAGACTAGCAAGAATGAGCAGTTCTTC,TRBV7-9,-,TRBD2,TRBJ2-1
CASSPHGGGSGELFF,TGTGCCAGCAGTCCCCATGGGGGCGGTTCCGGGGAGCTGTTTTTT,TRBV28,few,-,TRBJ2-2
CASSLVGTPLGTQYF,TGTGCCAGCAGCTTGGTTGGGACCCCTTTGGGGACCCAGTACTTC,TRBV5-6,-,-,TRBJ2-5